What follows are 25 T cell receptor beta chains derived from one specimen sequenced in a study of identical twins. TCRdb called the 5' RACE reads again in MiXCR, with one record for every CDR3 protein. In the table there are approximately 700,000 distinct CDR3 sequences, 5.5% to 6.5% of which are singletons. Sequences were obtained from naive T cells sorted from blood. The source is a man between 18 and 29 years old in good health.

Written as DNA, the CDR3 is TGTGCCAGCAGCCGCCCTCGGGGGAGTACCAAAAACATTCAGTACTTC. Translated, it gives CASSRPRGSTKNIQYF. The chain has TRBV7-9 and TRBJ2-4, with D possibly TRBD2 on 6 matching bases. Trimming took 5 bases from V and 2 from J, leaving 16 bases between them. The CDR3 has 16 amino acids. In germline, CDR1 is SEHNR, CDR2 FQNEAQ (reference sequence).

This clonotype appeared a few times. This chain connects TRBV18 to TRBJ2-1, with D unresolved. V was pared by 0 bases and J by 9 bases, with 9 bases between. The CDR3 contains 13 residues. From germline, CDR1 is KGHSH and CDR2 LQKENI. CDR3 loop: CASSPPNWGEQFF. The CDR3 DNA reads as TGTGCCAGCTCACCACCAAACTGGGGTGAGCAGTTCTTC. Drawing the rest from reference TRBV18 and TRBJ2-1, the complete variable domain is NAGVMQNPRHLVRRRGQEARLRCSPMKGHSHVYWYRQLPEEGLKFMVYLQKENIIDESGMPKERFSAEFPKEGPSILRIQQVVRGDSAAYFCASSPPNWGEQFFGPGTRLTVL.

This clonotype was seen only a few times. This sequence joins TRBV12-3 or TRBV12-4 and TRBJ2-3; no clear D. The V end lost 1 base, the J end lost 4 bases, and 6 bases lay between the germline ends. The CDR3 has 13 amino acids. CDR3 in DNA: TGTGCCAGCAGTTTAGAATTCCCAGATACGCAGTATTTT. It translates to CASSLEFPDTQYF.

This clonotype appeared many times. The V call is TRBV4-3, the J call TRBJ2-1, with no clear D. Trimming shortened V by 4 bases and J by 9 bases, and 10 bases separated the two germline ends. From germline, CDR1 is LGHNA and CDR2 YSLEER. The CDR3 is 12 residues long. The CDR3 protein is CASSLQTGEQFF. CDR3 in DNA: TGCGCCAGCAGCCTGCAGACCGGTGAGCAGTTCTTC.

This clonotype showed up just a few times. The chain uses TRBV7-2 and TRBJ1-2; perhaps TRBD1 as D (5 bases). V lost 5 bases and J 6 bases, leaving 13 bases between the germline ends. CDR1 and CDR2 from the germline V gene are SGHTA and FQGNSA. The CDR3 consists of 13 residues. The CDR3 here is CASSIPAGNGYTF. The CDR3 nucleotides read TGTGCCAGCAGCATCCCAGCAGGGAATGGCTACACCTTC.

This clonotype was counted many times. The CDR3 loop reads CASSYQGQGRQETQYF. CDR3 nucleotide sequence: TGTGCCAGCAGTTACCAGGGGCAGGGTAGGCAAGAGACCCAGTACTTC. The chain has TRBV6-5 and TRBJ2-5; D is perhaps TRBD1 (6 bases). V lost 2 bases and J 2 bases, leaving 15 bases between the germline ends. Looked up from germline, CDR1 is MNHEY and CDR2 is SVGAGI. The CDR3 is 16 amino acids.

This clonotype has a handful of counts. The chain is built from TRBV7-6 and TRBJ2-1; 9 bases are a match to TRBD2. Germline lookup yields CDR1 SGHVS and CDR2 FNYEAQ. The CDR3 contains 19 residues. The J segment lost 2 bases and the V segment lost 2 bases, leaving 13 bases of the junction unmatched. The CDR3 DNA is TGTGCCAGCAGCTTAAGTGGGGCTAGCGGGGTAAAAACCTACAATGAGCAGTTCTTC. Translated, it gives CASSLSGASGVKTYNEQFF.

Remarks on this clonotype: Being one base from a much bigger clone, this may be a read error. The CDR3 does not close with the conserved phenylalanine or tryptophan, likely indicating a read error. This chain connects TRBV6-6 to TRBJ2-7; D ambiguous. The germline CDR1 and CDR2 sequences are MNHNY and SVGAGI (reference sequence). This CDR3 comprises 11 residues. Trimming left V 7 bases short and J 3 bases short, with 7 bases between. CDR3 sequence: CASIGLYEQYL. The CDR3 nucleotides read TGTGCCAGCATAGGGCTCTACGAGCAGTACCTC.

This clonotype came up a few times. This chain connects TRBV5-1 to TRBJ2-3; D not resolved. The CDR3 is made up of 16 amino acids. Trimming removed 0 bases at V and 1 base at J, with 12 bases between. Germline assignment: CDR1 SGHRS and CDR2 YFSETQ. The CDR3 DNA reads TGCGCCAGCAGCTTGGTACCCGAGCTCCGCACAGATACGCAGTATTTT. It translates to CASSLVPELRTDTQYF.

The chain uses TRBV19 and TRBJ2-3; the match to TRBD2 covers 8 bases. V dropped 7 bases and J dropped 3; count of bases not matched to a gene: 18. Germline CDR1 is LNHDA and CDR2 is SQIVND (reference sequence). This CDR3 is 18 amino acids long. The CDR3 spells CASKRRSSGGPGTDTQYF. CDR3 in DNA: TGTGCCAGTAAGAGGCGGTCTTCGGGAGGGCCTGGTACAGATACGCAGTATTTT.

This clonotype was seen many times. The chain employs TRBV9 and TRBJ2-7; 8 positions match TRBD1. With V trimmed by 1 base and J by 3 bases, 9 bases remained unmatched. The length of the CDR3 is 16 residues. Germline lookup yields CDR1 SGDLS and CDR2 YYNGEE. The DNA for the CDR3 is TGTGCCAGCAGCGTATCAGGGACAGGTGGCGACTACGAGCAGTACTTC. This gives the protein CASSVSGTGGDYEQYF.

This clonotype came up a few times. This chain uses TRBV3-1 with TRBJ2-5; D perhaps matches TRBD2 (6 bases). V dropped 2 bases and J dropped 3 bases, with 19 bases sitting between them. Germline lookup yields CDR1 LGHDT and CDR2 YNNKEL (reference sequence). This CDR3 comprises 17 residues. The CDR3 bases are TGTGCCAGCAGCCAACGGAACCCGGGACTCCATAAAGAGACCCAGTACTTC. Encoded protein: CASSQRNPGLHKETQYF.

In this sample, this clonotype turned up many times. The rearrangement links TRBV20-1 to TRBJ2-3; 14 bases match TRBD2. V lost 5 bases and J lost 3; bases outside the gene matches: 1. CDR3 length equals 14 residues. The germline V gene has CDR1 DFQATT and CDR2 SNEGSKA (reference sequence). The CDR3 DNA sequence: TGCAGTGCTGGGACTAGCGGGAGTACAGATACGCAGTATTTT. Protein sequence: CSAGTSGSTDTQYF.

In its sample, this clonotype was seen many times. This rearrangement joins TRBV12-3 or TRBV12-4 to TRBJ2-5, with TRBD1 matching 7 bases. The CDR3 spans 15 residues. Trimming at V came to 6 bases and at J to 3 bases, leaving 10 bases not matched to a gene. CDR3 amino acids: CASSRDSLAKETQYF. The CDR3 DNA sequence: TGTGCCAGCAGCAGGGACAGCCTTGCGAAAGAGACCCAGTACTTC.

The V gene is TRBV29-1, the J gene TRBJ1-2; D remains unclear. CDR3 size: 12 residues. Looked up from germline, CDR1 is SQVTM and CDR2 is ANQGSEA. The V end lost 6 bases, the J end lost 5 bases, and 13 bases lay between the germline ends. The DNA for the CDR3 is TGCAGCGTGGCGCCGAGCAGATATGGCTACACCTTC. Its translation is CSVAPSRYGYTF. Complete variable domain (other parts from reference TRBV29-1 and TRBJ1-2): SAVISQKPSRDICQRGTSLTIQCQVDSQVTMMFWYRQQPGQSLTLIATANQGSEATYESGFVIDKFPISRPNLTFSTLTVSNMSPEDSSIYLCSVAPSRYGYTFGSGTRLTVV.

This clonotype was counted ten times or more. The gene calls are TRBV7-9 and TRBJ2-4, with D possibly called TRBD1 or TRBD2 (5 bases each). Germline lookup yields CDR1 SEHNR and CDR2 FQNEAQ (reference sequence). Trimming stripped 2 bases from V and 6 bases from J, with 11 bases between. The CDR3 totals 14 residues. The CDR3 DNA reads TGTGCCAGCAGCTTAACGGGGCGCGCAAACATTCAGTACTTC. Its translation is CASSLTGRANIQYF.

This clonotype has a handful of counts. This chain links TRBV6-1 with TRBJ1-1; D perhaps matches TRBD1 (5 bases). The CDR3 has 14 amino acids. Germline CDR1 and CDR2: MNHNS and SASEGT. V was trimmed by 2 bases and J by 2 bases, leaving 9 bases between them. Here the CDR3 DNA reads TGTGCCAGCAGTGAACCCGGGGGTAACACTGAAGCTTTCTTT. Amino acids: CASSEPGGNTEAFF.

This clonotype occurred a few times. V usage is TRBV18 and J usage is TRBJ2-1; TRBD2 agrees at 8 bases. This CDR3 is 14 amino acids long. V was clipped by 3 bases and J by 15 bases; unmatched bases: 13. Germline CDR1 and CDR2: KGHSH and LQKENI. The CDR3 region is CASSPRGSQRESFF. The CDR3 DNA reads as TGTGCCAGCTCACCGAGGGGCTCCCAGCGGGAGTCGTTCTTC.

The chain is built from TRBV27 and TRBJ2-7, with TRBD1 matching 7 bases. Germline V CDR1 and CDR2: MNHEY, SMNVEV (reference sequence). The junction had 8 bases not matched to a gene; V was cut back by 0 bases and J by 6 bases. The length of the CDR3 is 15 residues. CDR3 bases: TGTGCCAGCAGTTTATCGTTGGCAGGGGGTATCGAGCAGTACTTC. Protein sequence: CASSLSLAGGIEQYF.

This clonotype was counted at least ten times. The chain uses TRBV12-3 or TRBV12-4 and TRBJ2-2; no firm D call. The V end lost 4 bases, the J end lost 1 base, and 16 bases lay between the germline ends. The CDR3 extends over 17 amino acids. The CDR3 DNA reads as TGTGCCAGCAGTTCCGCCCGGGCACCCTTGAACACCGGGGAGCTGTTTTTT. Amino acids: CASSSARAPLNTGELFF.

This clonotype was counted at least ten times. This chain joins TRBV12-3 or TRBV12-4 and TRBJ2-5, with TRBD2 matching over 14 bases. V lost 4 bases, J lost 2 bases, and 3 bases stayed unmatched. There are 16 residues in the CDR3. The CDR3 DNA sequence: TGTGCCAGCAGTTCCGGACTAGCGGGAGGTCAAGAGACCCAGTACTTC. Translated: CASSSGLAGGQETQYF.

This clonotype showed up just a few times. V usage is TRBV30 and J usage is TRBJ2-1; the D gene is possibly TRBD2 (5 bases). This CDR3 contains 13 residues. CDR1 GTSNPN and CDR2 SVGIG come from the germline V gene (reference sequence). The ends were cut back, 3 bases at V and 5 bases at J, with 11 bases in the middle. The DNA for the CDR3 is TGTGCCTGGAGCCGAGACGGGAACAATGAGCAGTTCTTC. Protein: CAWSRDGNNEQFF.

This clonotype was observed a handful of times. The chain has TRBV5-1 and TRBJ2-1; the match to TRBD1 covers 9 bases. This CDR3 comprises 15 residues. Germline V CDR1 and CDR2: SGHRS, YFSETQ. V was pared by 3 bases and J by 4 bases, with 5 bases of the junction left unmatched. The chain's CDR3 is CASSSPTGGYNEQFF. The CDR3 bases are TGCGCCAGCAGCTCCCCGACAGGGGGGTACAATGAGCAGTTCTTC.

V gene TRBV20-1 combines with J gene TRBJ2-7; 7 positions agree with TRBD2. The germline V gene encodes CDR1 DFQATT and CDR2 SNEGSKA (reference sequence). The CDR3 has 10 amino acids. V trimming: 5 bases; J trimming: 11 bases; junction bases outside the gene matches: 6. This CDR3 reads CSAAWTREYF. CDR3 in DNA: TGCAGTGCTGCCTGGACTAGAGAGTACTTC.

This clonotype has a handful of counts. V and J are TRBV6-1 and TRBJ2-1; 8 bases agree with TRBD2. Germline loops: CDR1 MNHNS, CDR2 SASEGT. The CDR3 consists of 15 residues. The J segment lost 2 bases and the V segment lost 7 bases, leaving 7 bases of the junction unmatched. The CDR3 sequence is CASNSGIGTYNEQFF. The CDR3 nucleotides are TGTGCCAGCAATAGCGGGATTGGCACCTACAATGAGCAGTTCTTC.